The 3 T cell receptor beta chains below were found in one sample sequenced in a study of blood T cell repertoires in COVID-19. Sequencing used immunoSEQ multiplex PCR; TCRdb keeps in-frame clones, though not all of them. Here the sample spans 270,000 or so clones, roughly 88% being singletons. Material: peripheral blood. Source of these receptors: a woman aged 30 to 39 with active or convalescent COVID-19.

The J gene is TRBJ1-6, the V gene TRBV21-1. TRBV21-1 is labeled a pseudogene. This CDR3 is 15 amino acids long. CDR3: CASSKRYRGLSPLHF. The CDR3 DNA is TGTGCCAGCAGCAAGAGGTATAGAGGTCTTTCACCCCTCCACTTT.

V gene TRBV7-9 combines with J gene TRBJ2-6; D uncertain. V was trimmed by 10 bases and J by 4 bases, leaving 14 bases between them. This CDR3 spans 14 amino acids. The germline CDR1 and CDR2 sequences are SEHNR and FQNEAQ (reference sequence). CDR3 amino acids: CATPPWAGANVLTF. As DNA, the CDR3 is TGTGCCACCCCCCCCTGGGCCGGGGCCAACGTCCTGACTTTC.

This chain links TRBV24-1 with TRBJ2-2; 10 nucleotides agree with TRBD1. The V gene end was trimmed by 4 bases and the J gene end by 5 bases; junction bases not matched to a gene: 6. The CDR3 is 16 residues long. CDR1 is KGHDR and CDR2 is SFDVKD in the germline V gene. CDR3 nucleotide sequence: TGTGCCACCAGTGACAAAGGGACAGGGGTAACCGGGGAGCTGTTTTTT. Amino acid sequence: CATSDKGTGVTGELFF.